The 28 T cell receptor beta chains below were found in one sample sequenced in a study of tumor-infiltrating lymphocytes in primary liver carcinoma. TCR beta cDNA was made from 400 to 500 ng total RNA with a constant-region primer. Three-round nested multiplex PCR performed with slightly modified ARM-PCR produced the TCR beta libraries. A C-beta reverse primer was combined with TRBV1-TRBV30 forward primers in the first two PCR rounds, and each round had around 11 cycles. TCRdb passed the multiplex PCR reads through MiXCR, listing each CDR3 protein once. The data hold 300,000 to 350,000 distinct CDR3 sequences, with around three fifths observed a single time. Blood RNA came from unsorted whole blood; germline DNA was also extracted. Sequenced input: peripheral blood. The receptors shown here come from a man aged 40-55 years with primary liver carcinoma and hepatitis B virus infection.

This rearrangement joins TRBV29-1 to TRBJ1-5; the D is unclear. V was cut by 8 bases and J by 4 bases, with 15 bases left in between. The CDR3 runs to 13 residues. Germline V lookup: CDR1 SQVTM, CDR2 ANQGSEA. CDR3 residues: CSILSSLNQPQHF. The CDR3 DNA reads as TGCAGCATTTTAAGCTCTCTAAATCAGCCCCAGCATTTT.

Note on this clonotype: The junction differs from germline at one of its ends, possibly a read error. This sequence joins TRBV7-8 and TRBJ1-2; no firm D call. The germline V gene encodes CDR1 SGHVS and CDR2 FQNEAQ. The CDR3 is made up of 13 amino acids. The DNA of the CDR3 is TGTGCCAGCAGCTTAGCGCTCGGCAGGTTAAAGTACTTC. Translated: CASSLALGRLKYF.

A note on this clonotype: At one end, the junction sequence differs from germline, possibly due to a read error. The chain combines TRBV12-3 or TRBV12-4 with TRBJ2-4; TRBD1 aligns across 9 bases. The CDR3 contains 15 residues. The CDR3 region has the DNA TGTGCCTGCAGTTCACAGGGGGCCACCAAATACATTCAGTACTTC. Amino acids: CACSSQGATKYIQYF.

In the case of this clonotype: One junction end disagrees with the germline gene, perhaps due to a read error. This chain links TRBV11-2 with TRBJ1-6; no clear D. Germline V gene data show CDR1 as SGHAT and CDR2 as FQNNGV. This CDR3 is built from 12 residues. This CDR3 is CASSSSFSPLHF. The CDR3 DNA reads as TGTGCCAGCAGCTCGAGCTTTTCACCTCTCCACTTT.

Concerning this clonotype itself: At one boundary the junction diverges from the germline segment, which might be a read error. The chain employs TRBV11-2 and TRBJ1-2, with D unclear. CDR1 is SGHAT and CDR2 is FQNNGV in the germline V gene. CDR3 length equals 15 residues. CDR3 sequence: CASSSRRGTSYGYTF. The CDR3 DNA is TGTGCCAGTAGCTCCCGACGGGGTACGAGCTATGGCTACACCTTC.

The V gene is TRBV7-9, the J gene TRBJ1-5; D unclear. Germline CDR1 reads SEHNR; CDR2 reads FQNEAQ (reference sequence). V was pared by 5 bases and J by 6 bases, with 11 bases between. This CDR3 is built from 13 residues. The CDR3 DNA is TGTGCCAGCAGCCAGCAGAGGAGTCAGCCCCAGCATTTT. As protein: CASSQQRSQPQHF.

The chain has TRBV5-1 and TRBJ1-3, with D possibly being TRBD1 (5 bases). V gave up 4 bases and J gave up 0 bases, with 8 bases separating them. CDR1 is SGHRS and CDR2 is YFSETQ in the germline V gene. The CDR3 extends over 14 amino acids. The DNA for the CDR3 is TGCGCCAGCAGCGATACAGGCTCTGGAAACACCATATATTTT. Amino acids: CASSDTGSGNTIYF.

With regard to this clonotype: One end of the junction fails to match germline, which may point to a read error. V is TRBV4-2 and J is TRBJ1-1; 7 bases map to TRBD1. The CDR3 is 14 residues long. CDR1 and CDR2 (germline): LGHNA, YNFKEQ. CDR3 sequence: CAGSQELQGAEAFF. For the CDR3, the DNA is TGTGCCGGCAGTCAAGAGCTCCAGGGGGCTGAAGCTTTCTTT.

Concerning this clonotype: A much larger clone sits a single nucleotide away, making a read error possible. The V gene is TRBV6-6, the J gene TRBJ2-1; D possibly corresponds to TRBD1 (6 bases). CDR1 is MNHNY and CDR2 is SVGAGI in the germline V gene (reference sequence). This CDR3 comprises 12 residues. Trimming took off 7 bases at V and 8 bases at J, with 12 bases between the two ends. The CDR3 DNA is TGTGCCAGCAATCCACCAGGGGATGAGCAGTTCTTC. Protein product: CASNPPGDEQFF.

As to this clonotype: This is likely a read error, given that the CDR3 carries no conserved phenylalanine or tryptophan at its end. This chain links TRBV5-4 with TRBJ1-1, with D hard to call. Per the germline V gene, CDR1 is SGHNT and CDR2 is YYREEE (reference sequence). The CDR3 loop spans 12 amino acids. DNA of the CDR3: TGTGCTAGCAGCTTATTTGAGGATCAAGCTTTCCTT. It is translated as CASSLFEDQAFL.

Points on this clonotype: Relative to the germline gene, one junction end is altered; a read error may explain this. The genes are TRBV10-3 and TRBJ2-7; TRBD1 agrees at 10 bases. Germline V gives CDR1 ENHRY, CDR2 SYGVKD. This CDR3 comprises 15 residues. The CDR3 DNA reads TGTACCATCAGTGACCCGGACAGGGGGGGGTATGAGCAGTACTTC. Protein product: CTISDPDRGGYEQYF.

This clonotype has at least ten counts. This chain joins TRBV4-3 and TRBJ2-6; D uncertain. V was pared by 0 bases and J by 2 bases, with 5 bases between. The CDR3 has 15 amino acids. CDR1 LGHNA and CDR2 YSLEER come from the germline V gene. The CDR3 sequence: CASSQELTGANVLTF. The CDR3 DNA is TGCGCCAGCAGCCAAGAGTTAACTGGGGCCAACGTCCTGACTTTC.

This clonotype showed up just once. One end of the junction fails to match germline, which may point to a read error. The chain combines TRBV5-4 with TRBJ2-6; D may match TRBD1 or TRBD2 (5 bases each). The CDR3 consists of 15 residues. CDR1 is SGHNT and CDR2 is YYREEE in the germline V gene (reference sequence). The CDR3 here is CASSLFVSGTNVLTF. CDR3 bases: TGTGCCAGCAGCTTGTTCGTCTCTGGGACCAACGTCCTAACTTTC.

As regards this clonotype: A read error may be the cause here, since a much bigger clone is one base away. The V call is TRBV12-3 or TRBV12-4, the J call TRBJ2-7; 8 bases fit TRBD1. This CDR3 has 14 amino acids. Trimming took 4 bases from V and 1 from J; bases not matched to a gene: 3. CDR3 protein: CASSYNRGSYEQYF. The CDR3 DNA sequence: TGTGCCAGCAGTTATAACAGGGGGTCCTACGAGCAGTACTTC.

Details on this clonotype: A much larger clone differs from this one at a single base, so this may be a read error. The CDR3 protein is CAISVSTSKTQYF. CDR3 coding DNA: TGTGCCATCAGTGTGTCGACTAGCAAGACCCAGTACTTC. The chain employs TRBV10-3 and TRBJ2-5; 7 bases match TRBD2. Germline loops: CDR1 ENHRY, CDR2 SYGVKD. Trimming at V came to 4 bases and at J to 6 bases, leaving 5 bases not matched to a gene. The CDR3 is made up of 13 amino acids.

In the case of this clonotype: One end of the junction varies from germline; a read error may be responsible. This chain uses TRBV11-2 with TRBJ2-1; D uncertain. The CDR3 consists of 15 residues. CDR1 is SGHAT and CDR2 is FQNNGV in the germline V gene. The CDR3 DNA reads TGTGCCAGTAGCTTAGCCCCCTGGGGCTACAATGAGCAGTTCTTC. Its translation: CASSLAPWGYNEQFF.

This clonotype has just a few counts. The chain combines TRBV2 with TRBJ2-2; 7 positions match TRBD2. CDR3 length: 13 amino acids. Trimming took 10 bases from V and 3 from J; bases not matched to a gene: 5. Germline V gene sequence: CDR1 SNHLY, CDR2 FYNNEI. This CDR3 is CATRAGYTGELFF. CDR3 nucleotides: TGTGCCACGAGAGCGGGGTACACCGGGGAGCTGTTTTTT.

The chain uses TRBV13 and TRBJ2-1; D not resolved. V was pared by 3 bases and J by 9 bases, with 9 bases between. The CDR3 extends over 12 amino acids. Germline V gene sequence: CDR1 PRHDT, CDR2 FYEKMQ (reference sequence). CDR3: CASSFFKLEQFF. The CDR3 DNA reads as TGTGCCAGCAGCTTTTTCAAGCTTGAGCAGTTCTTC.

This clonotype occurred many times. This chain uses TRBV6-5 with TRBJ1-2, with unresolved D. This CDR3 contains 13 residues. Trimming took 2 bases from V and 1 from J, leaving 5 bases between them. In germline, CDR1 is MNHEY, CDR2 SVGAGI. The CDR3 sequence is CASSYEINYGYTF. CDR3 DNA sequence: TGTGCCAGCAGTTACGAGATTAACTATGGCTACACCTTC.

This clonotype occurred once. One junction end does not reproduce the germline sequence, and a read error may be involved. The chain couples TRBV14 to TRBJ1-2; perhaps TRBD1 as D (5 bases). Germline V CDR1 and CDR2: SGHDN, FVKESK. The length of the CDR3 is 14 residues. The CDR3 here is CVSSQVPGPDGYTF. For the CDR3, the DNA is TGTGTCAGCAGCCAAGTTCCGGGACCTGATGGCTACACCTTC. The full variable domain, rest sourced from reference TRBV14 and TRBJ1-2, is EAGVTQFPSHSVIEKGQTVTLRCDPISGHDNLYWYRRVMGKEIKFLLHFVKESKQDESGMPNNRFLAERTGGTYSTLKVQPAELEDSGVYFCVSSQVPGPDGYTFGSGTRLTVV.

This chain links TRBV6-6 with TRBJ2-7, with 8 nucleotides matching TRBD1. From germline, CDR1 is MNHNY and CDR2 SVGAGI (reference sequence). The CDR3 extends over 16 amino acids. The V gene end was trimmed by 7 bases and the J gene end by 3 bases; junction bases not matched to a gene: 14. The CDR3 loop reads CASTPGQGGNSYEQYF. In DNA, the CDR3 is TGTGCCAGCACTCCCGGACAGGGCGGGAATAGCTACGAGCAGTACTTC.

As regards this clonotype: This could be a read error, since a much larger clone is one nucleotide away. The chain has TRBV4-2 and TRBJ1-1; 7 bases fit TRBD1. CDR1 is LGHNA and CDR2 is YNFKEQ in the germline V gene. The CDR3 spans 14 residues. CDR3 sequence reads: CASSQDRGNSEAFF. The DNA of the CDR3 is TGTGCCAGCAGCCAAGACAGGGGGAACAGTGAAGCTTTCTTT.

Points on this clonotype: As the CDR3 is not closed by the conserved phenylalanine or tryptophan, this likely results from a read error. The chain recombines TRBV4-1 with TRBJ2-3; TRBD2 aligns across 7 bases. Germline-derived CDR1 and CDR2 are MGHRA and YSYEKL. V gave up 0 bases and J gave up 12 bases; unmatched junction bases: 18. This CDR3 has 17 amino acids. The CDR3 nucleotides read TGCGCCAGCAGCCAAGACTTGGGCGGGAGTGCGAAAGATAGTCAGTATTCT. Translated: CASSQDLGGSAKDSQYS.

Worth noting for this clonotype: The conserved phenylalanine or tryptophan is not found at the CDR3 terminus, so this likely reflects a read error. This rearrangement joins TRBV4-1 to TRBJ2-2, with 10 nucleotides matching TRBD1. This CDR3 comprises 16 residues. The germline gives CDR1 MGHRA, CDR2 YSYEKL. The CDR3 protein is CVGNDLDRGLTGELFC. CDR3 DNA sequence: TGCGTCGGCAACGATCTGGACAGGGGGTTAACCGGGGAGCTGTTTTGT.

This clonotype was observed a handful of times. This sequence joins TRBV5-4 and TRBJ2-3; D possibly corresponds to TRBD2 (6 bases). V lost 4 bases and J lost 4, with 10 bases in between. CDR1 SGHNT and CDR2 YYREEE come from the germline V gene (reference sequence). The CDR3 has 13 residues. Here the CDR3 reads CASSAGLSDTQYF. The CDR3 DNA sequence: TGTGCCAGCAGCGCGGGACTCTCAGATACGCAGTATTTT.

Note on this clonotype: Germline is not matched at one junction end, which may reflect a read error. CDR3: CAISMAGQGTYEQYF. The CDR3 nucleotides are TGCGCCATCAGCATGGCCGGACAGGGAACCTACGAGCAGTACTTC. This chain joins TRBV5-1 and TRBJ2-7; 8 bases agree with TRBD1. The germline V gene encodes CDR1 SGHRS and CDR2 YFSETQ. The CDR3 has 15 residues.

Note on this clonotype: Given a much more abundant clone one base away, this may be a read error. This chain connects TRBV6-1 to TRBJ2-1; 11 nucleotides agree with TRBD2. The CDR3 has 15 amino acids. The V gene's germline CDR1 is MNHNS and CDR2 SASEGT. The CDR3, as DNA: TGTGCCTGCAGCGAAGGGACTAGCGGAGCTAATGAGCAGTTCTTC. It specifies CACSEGTSGANEQFF.

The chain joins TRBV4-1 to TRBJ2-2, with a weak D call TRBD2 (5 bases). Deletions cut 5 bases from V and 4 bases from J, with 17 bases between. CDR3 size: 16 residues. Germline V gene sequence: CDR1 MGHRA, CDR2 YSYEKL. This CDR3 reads CASSRDLASRTGELFF. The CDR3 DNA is TGCGCCAGCAGCAGAGATTTAGCGTCCCGCACCGGGGAGCTGTTTTTT.